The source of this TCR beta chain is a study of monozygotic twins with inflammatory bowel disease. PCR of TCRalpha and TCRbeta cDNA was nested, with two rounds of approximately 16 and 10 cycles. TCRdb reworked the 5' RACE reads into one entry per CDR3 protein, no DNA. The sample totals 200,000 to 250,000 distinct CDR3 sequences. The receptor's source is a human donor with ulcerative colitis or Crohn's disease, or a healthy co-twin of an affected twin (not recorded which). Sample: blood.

CDR3 in amino acids: CASSKTDSYEQYF. The chain links TRBV5-1 to TRBJ2-7. From germline, CDR1 is SGHRS and CDR2 YFSETQ. This CDR3 has 13 amino acids.